Listed here are 23 T cell receptor beta chains from one sample, sequenced in a study of T cell responses to AZD1222 COVID-19 vaccine. Here immunoSEQ multiplex PCR was the method, and the copy in TCRdb shows in-frame clones only, minus some. Of some 120,000 clones listed, around 83% are singletons. The specimen was peripheral blood, collected 28 days after the second AZD1222 dose. These receptors all stem from an adult who received the AZD1222 COVID-19 vaccine.

This chain uses TRBV29-1 with TRBJ2-7, with D hard to call. The CDR3 runs to 14 residues. Germline V gives CDR1 SQVTM, CDR2 ANQGSEA. Trimming removed 4 bases from V and 4 bases from J, with 17 bases in between. CDR3 nucleotide sequence: TGCAGCGTTGGCGCGTTGGCAGGAGTTTACGAGCAGTACTTC. This encodes CSVGALAGVYEQYF.

The chain is built from TRBV27 and TRBJ1-2, with D possibly being TRBD1 (5 bases). The CDR3 consists of 15 residues. V was clipped by 8 bases and J by 6 bases, with 22 bases between them. The germline CDR1 and CDR2 sequences are MNHEY and SMNVEV (reference sequence). The CDR3 DNA sequence: TGTGCCAGCGGTTATTGGGGGGTCCGGGAGGATGGCTACACCTTC. This encodes CASGYWGVREDGYTF.

This clone was seen only once. V gene TRBV7-3 combines with J gene TRBJ2-3; the D gene is possibly TRBD2 (6 bases). This CDR3 is 12 amino acids long. V was trimmed by 5 bases and J by 3 bases, leaving 6 bases between them. Germline V gene sequence: CDR1 SGHTA, CDR2 FQGTGA. In DNA, the CDR3 is TGTGCCAGCAGCCGGGGGACAGATACGCAGTATTTT. This encodes CASSRGTDTQYF.

The V gene is TRBV6-2 or TRBV6-3, the J gene TRBJ2-3; TRBD1 or TRBD2 may be the D gene (6 bases each). Per germline, CDR1 MNHEY and CDR2 SVGEGT. Deletions cut 5 bases from V and 6 bases from J, with 15 bases between. CDR3 length: 14 residues. The CDR3 sequence: CASSPGAVPDTQYF. The DNA for the CDR3 is TGTGCCAGCAGTCCGGGGGCCGTGCCCGATACGCAGTATTTT.

The V gene is TRBV5-6, the J gene TRBJ1-6; weak D call: TRBD1 (5 bases). V was trimmed by 2 bases and J by 2 bases, leaving 8 bases between them. This CDR3 contains 15 residues. Looked up from germline, CDR1 is SGHDT and CDR2 is YYEEEE. The CDR3 DNA follows: TGTGCCAGCAGCTTAATGACAGCCTATAATTCACCCCTCCACTTT. Translating it yields CASSLMTAYNSPLHF.

This sequence joins TRBV28 and TRBJ1-2, with TRBD1 matching 8 bases. With V trimmed by 2 bases and J by 4 bases, 6 bases remained unmatched. CDR1 is MDHEN, CDR2 SYDVKM, per germline. The CDR3 runs 15 residues. DNA for the CDR3: TGTGCCAGCAGTTTAGAGCAGGGGGCGATCTATGGCTACACCTTC. Translated: CASSLEQGAIYGYTF.

The V and J genes are TRBV18 and TRBJ1-2, with 7 bases fitting TRBD1. This CDR3 is 14 amino acids long. The junction had 10 bases not matched to a gene; V was cut back by 6 bases and J by 6 bases. Germline V lookup: CDR1 KGHSH, CDR2 LQKENI. Written as DNA, the CDR3 is TGTGCCAGCTCCCAGAATCCACAGGGGAATGGCTACACCTTC. Amino acids: CASSQNPQGNGYTF.

This clone has a single count. The V call is TRBV7-2, the J call TRBJ2-1, with D perhaps TRBD1 (5 bases). Trimming stripped 1 base from V and 0 bases from J, with 10 bases between. This CDR3 spans 16 amino acids. The germline gives CDR1 SGHTA, CDR2 FQGNSA. The CDR3 coding sequence is TGTGCCAGCAGCTTAGTGGGGCTTAGCTCCTACAATGAGCAGTTCTTC. Its translation: CASSLVGLSSYNEQFF.

The chain links TRBV7-2 to TRBJ2-2; maybe TRBD2 (7 bases). Germline V gene data show CDR1 as SGHTA and CDR2 as FQGNSA. Trimming removed 5 bases from V and 3 bases from J, with 13 bases in between. This CDR3 has 15 residues. In DNA, the CDR3 is TGTGCCAGCAGCCCCGGGGGGCGGGACACCGGGGAGCTGTTTTTT. It encodes CASSPGGRDTGELFF.

The chain couples TRBV7-2 to TRBJ1-6; D is possibly TRBD1 (5 bases). V dropped 1 base and J dropped 4 bases, with 8 bases sitting between them. The germline V gene has CDR1 SGHTA and CDR2 FQGNSA. CDR3 length: 15 residues. Here the CDR3 DNA reads TGTGCCAGCAGCTTAGAAGCAGGGTATAATTCACCCCTCCACTTT. This gives the protein CASSLEAGYNSPLHF.

This clone was counted a single time. The chain employs TRBV9 and TRBJ2-5; D not certain. CDR3 size: 15 residues. Germline values: CDR1 SGDLS, CDR2 YYNGEE. The V end was cut by 0 bases, the J end by 2 bases, with 11 bases between. Written as DNA, the CDR3 is TGTGCCAGCAGCGTAGCCCCCGCCATGCAAGAGACCCAGTACTTC. Protein product: CASSVAPAMQETQYF.

V gene TRBV5-5 combines with J gene TRBJ1-4; tentatively, D is TRBD1 (5 bases). Deletions cut 2 bases from V and 4 bases from J, with 15 bases between. The CDR3 extends over 16 amino acids. Germline CDR1 reads SGHKS; CDR2 reads YYEKEE (reference sequence). The CDR3 sequence: CASSFMSGPNNEKLFF. The CDR3 nucleotides are TGTGCCAGCAGCTTCATGTCGGGGCCTAATAATGAAAAACTGTTTTTT. Full variable domain (outside the CDR3, taken from reference TRBV5-5 and TRBJ1-4): DAGVTQSPTHLIKTRGQQVTLRCSPISGHKSVSWYQQVLGQGPQFIFQYYEKEERGRGNFPDRFSARQFPNYSSELNVNALLLGDSALYLCASSFMSGPNNEKLFFGSGTQLSVL.

The rearrangement links TRBV7-2 to TRBJ2-1; 12 positions agree with TRBD2. The length of the CDR3 is 16 residues. From germline, CDR1 is SGHTA and CDR2 FQGNSA. J gave up 8 bases and V 0 bases, and 5 bases lay outside the gene matches. The CDR3 protein is CASSLALAGGRDEQFF. CDR3 bases: TGTGCCAGCAGCTTAGCGCTAGCGGGGGGGCGGGATGAGCAGTTCTTC.

This chain joins TRBV28 and TRBJ2-7; the D gene is possibly TRBD1 (6 bases). This CDR3 comprises 14 residues. V gave up 6 bases and J gave up 0 bases, with 12 bases separating them. Germline assignment: CDR1 MDHEN and CDR2 SYDVKM. This CDR3 reads CASRSGQPSYEQYF. The CDR3, as DNA: TGTGCCAGCAGAAGTGGACAGCCCTCCTACGAGCAGTACTTC.

The chain employs TRBV28 and TRBJ2-2; 7 bases fit TRBD1. Germline CDR1 reads MDHEN; CDR2 reads SYDVKM. There are 14 residues in the CDR3. Unmatched junction bases numbered 6, after V lost 4 bases and J lost 7 bases. CDR3 residues: CASSSPDRIGELFF. The CDR3 DNA reads TGTGCCAGCAGTTCCCCGGACAGGATCGGGGAGCTGTTTTTT.

The chain uses TRBV7-9 and TRBJ1-4, with 8 bases matching TRBD1. The CDR3 consists of 15 residues. The V segment lost 4 bases and the J segment 10 bases; nucleotides outside the gene matches: 11. Germline V gene sequence: CDR1 SEHNR, CDR2 FQNEAQ (reference sequence). Here the CDR3 reads CASSSATGDSVKLFF. As DNA, the CDR3 is TGTGCCAGCAGCTCTGCGACAGGGGATAGTGTAAAACTGTTTTTT.

The genes are TRBV19 and TRBJ2-7; no firm D call. The CDR3 covers 14 residues. The V and J ends lost 5 bases and 2 bases respectively, with 13 bases between them. Germline assignment: CDR1 LNHDA and CDR2 SQIVND (reference sequence). CDR3 in amino acids: CASSVSKIPYEQYF. CDR3 in DNA: TGTGCCAGTAGTGTATCAAAAATCCCCTACGAGCAGTACTTC.

V usage is TRBV10-2 and J usage is TRBJ2-7; 11 bases align to TRBD1. V lost 3 bases, J lost 2 bases, and 24 bases stayed unmatched. CDR3 length equals 22 residues. From germline, CDR1 is WSHSY and CDR2 SAAADI. CDR3 bases: TGCGCCAGCAGTGAATTAGGGACAGGGGGAGCCGGGACTACCCGAGCCCCCTACGAGCAGTACTTC. It translates to CASSELGTGGAGTTRAPYEQYF.

V and J are TRBV24-1 and TRBJ1-3; D ambiguous. The CDR3 runs 14 residues. Germline CDR1 and CDR2: KGHDR and SFDVKD. The ends were cut back, 2 bases at V and 2 bases at J, with 6 bases in the middle. CDR3 sequence reads: CATSDCGTGNTIYF. Written as DNA, the CDR3 is TGTGCCACCAGTGATTGTGGGACTGGAAACACCATATATTTT.

The chain combines TRBV20-1 with TRBJ2-5; no firm D call. CDR1 is DFQATT, CDR2 SNEGSKA, per germline (reference sequence). With 3 bases removed from V and 5 bases from J, the gap between germline ends came to 7 bases. This CDR3 comprises 11 residues. As DNA, the CDR3 is TGCAGTGCTAGGATGGGGGAGACCCAGTACTTC. This codes for CSARMGETQYF.

This clone was detected only a few times. The chain is built from TRBV6-5 and TRBJ1-1; possible D gene TRBD1, 5 bases. V was pared by 0 bases and J by 11 bases, with 19 bases between. Germline loops: CDR1 MNHEY, CDR2 SVGAGI. The CDR3 has 15 amino acids. DNA of the CDR3: TGTGCCAGCAGTTACTCGATGGCGGGACGGACCATTGCTTTCTTT. Amino acid sequence: CASSYSMAGRTIAFF.

The V gene is TRBV3-1 (or the pseudogene TRBV3-2), the J gene TRBJ2-7; TRBD1 agrees at 7 bases. V shed 4 bases and J 0 bases; nucleotides not matched to a gene: 6. Germline CDR1 is LGHDT and CDR2 is YNNKEL (reference sequence). There are 15 residues in the CDR3. This chain's CDR3 is CASSRTRDSSYEQYF. CDR3 in DNA: TGTGCCAGCAGCCGGACGAGGGACAGCTCCTACGAGCAGTACTTC.

The chain carries TRBV11-3 and TRBJ1-1; D not certain. The germline V gene has CDR1 SGHNT and CDR2 YENEEA. Trimming took 3 bases from V and 4 from J, leaving 9 bases between them. The CDR3 extends over 13 amino acids. The chain's CDR3 is CASSFSGITEAFF. In DNA, the CDR3 is TGTGCCAGCAGCTTTTCGGGCATCACTGAAGCTTTCTTT.